This T cell receptor beta chain was found in a study of blood T cell repertoires in COVID-19. Study overall: From the United States, Italy and Spain came samples of acute and convalescent COVID-19.

This CDR3 spans 17 amino acids. The germline gives CDR1 LNHDA, CDR2 SQIVND (reference sequence). After removal of 3 bases from V and 6 bases from J, the junction contained 13 bases not matched to a gene. In the original analysis: Reference gene primer amplification yielded estimated nucleated cell counts. TCRdb keeps only in-frame clones here, not all; method: immunoSEQ multiplex PCR. Clone size and V and J calls were adopted from that table, with D and trimming inferred from the DNA. The sample gives about 160,000 clones, 75% to 85% of which show up once; roughly 6% is in the top ten. Enrolled through a virtual design, the participants were between roughly 18 and 95 years of age and came from 24 US areas. Symptom resolution, clearance, or two negative PCRs marked the recovered donors of Cohort 3.

This TCR derives from a man aged 35 to 55 who had recovered from COVID-19. Sequenced sample: PBMCs or T cells enriched from blood (not recorded which). The chain recombines TRBV19 with TRBJ2-1, with TRBD1 identical over 8 bases. As DNA, the CDR3 is TGTGCCAGTAGTATCACCCTCAGGGGGCGAGGCTTCAATGAGCAGTTCTTC. Translated, it gives CASSITLRGRGFNEQFF.